This T cell receptor (beta chain) is drawn from a study of OX40 agonist ivuxolimab in advanced cancers. Overall study context: Every 2 weeks, ivuxolimab was infused into the patients intravenously at between 0.01 and 10 mg/kg. Anti-PD-1, anti-PD-L1 or anti-CTLA-4 therapy given earlier was allowed, and 40% had some. Study conclusions and caveats: Low normalized T-cell clonal expansion was additionally recorded for some nonresponders.

The CDR3 has 15 amino acids. The V gene lost 3 bases and the J gene lost 4 bases, with 14 bases spanning the gap. Looked up from germline, CDR1 is SGDLS and CDR2 is YYNGEE. Points on this clone: What it recognizes is unknown.

Clones were sequenced by immunoSEQ multiplex PCR, and TCRdb holds only the in-frame ones, with some missing. The sample contains around 76,000 clones, about 82% of which appear only once. This receptor was taken from an adult with an advanced solid tumor such as melanoma, head and neck, liver or kidney cancer. This sample comprised CD4+ or CD8+ T cells sorted from blood, obtained in a trial of the OX40 agonist ivuxolimab. The J gene is TRBJ1-5, the V gene TRBV9; TRBD1 is a possible D gene (6 bases). The CDR3 DNA is TGTGCCAGCAGCGCCGCCGGGGGGGCTAATCAGCCCCAGCATTTT. This translates into CASSAAGGANQPQHF.